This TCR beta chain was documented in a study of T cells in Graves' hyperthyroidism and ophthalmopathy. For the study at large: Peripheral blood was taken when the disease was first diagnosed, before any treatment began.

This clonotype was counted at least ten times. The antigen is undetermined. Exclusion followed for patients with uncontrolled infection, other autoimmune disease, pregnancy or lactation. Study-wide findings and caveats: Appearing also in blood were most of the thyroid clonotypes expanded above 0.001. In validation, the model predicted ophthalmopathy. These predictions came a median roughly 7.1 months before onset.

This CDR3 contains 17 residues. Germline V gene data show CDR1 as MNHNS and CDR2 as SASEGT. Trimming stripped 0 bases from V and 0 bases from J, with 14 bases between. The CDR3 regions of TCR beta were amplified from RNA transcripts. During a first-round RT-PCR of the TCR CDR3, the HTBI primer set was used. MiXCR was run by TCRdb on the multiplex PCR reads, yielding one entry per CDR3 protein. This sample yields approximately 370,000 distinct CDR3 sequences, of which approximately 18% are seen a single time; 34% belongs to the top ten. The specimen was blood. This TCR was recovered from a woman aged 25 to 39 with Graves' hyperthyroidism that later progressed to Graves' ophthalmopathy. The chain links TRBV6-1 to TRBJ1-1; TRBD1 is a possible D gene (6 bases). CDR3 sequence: CASSEARRDTLNTEAFF. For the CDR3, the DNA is TGTGCCAGCAGTGAAGCGCGCAGGGACACCTTGAACACTGAAGCTTTCTTT.